This T cell receptor beta chain was documented in a study of T cell repertoires in cytomegalovirus infection (dated by TCRdb to between 2019 and 2020). Study-wide context: Because public TCR beta signatures pointed to carriage of CMV infection together with the matching HLA type, the HLA type of each donor mattered for the analysis.

Sequenced on an Illumina HiSeq 1500. Clones were called with MiXCR by TCRdb after fastp trimmed the public reads at Q25, and only in-frame beta chains were retained. Merged by CDR3 protein, the rows form single entries marked with the most common genes and DNA. Present in this sample are around 630,000 distinct CDR3 sequences, roughly 24% of which were seen just once. The ten largest clones represent approximately 8% of the sample. This clonotype was seen repeatedly, ten times or more. Its antigen is unknown. The record has no base qualities; no much larger clone is one base away. Summary of the overall study and its limitations: The ex vivo response was dominated by HLA-C-restricted CMV-specific TCR beta clonotypes, and the single most frequent clonotype in two of eight donors was supplied by these HLA-C-restricted clonotypes. In both this cohort and an independent roughly 350-donor cohort, the cumulative frequency of public TCR beta family members distinguished carriers of CMV infection plus the relevant HLA type.

CDR1 and CDR2, looked up from the germline V gene, are MDHEN and SYDVKM. Relative to germline, V is 6 bases shorter and J is 5 bases shorter, with 16 bases between their ends. Reading from cysteine to phenylalanine, the CDR3 counts 14 amino acids. Of the read, only the CDR3 DNA is kept; its 42 bases are in frame from base 1. The chain uses TRBV28 and TRBJ2-5; TRBD2 is a possible D gene, resting on 6 matching bases. This sequence originates from a human donor in good health (CMV status not recorded). Some clones in this sample may be carry-over from other donors' samples. Sample: CD8+ T cells from PBMCs. The CDR3 reads as follows: CASSLAGGSETQYF. The nucleotides read TGTGCCAGCAGCTTGGCCGGAGGGTCGGAGACCCAGTACTTC. With the rest looked up from the reference TRBV28 and TRBJ2-5 genes rather than sequenced, the full variable domain is DVKVTQSSRYLVKRTGEKVFLECVQDMDHENMFWYRQDPGLGLRLIYFSYDVKMKEKGDIPEGYSVSREKKERFSLILESASTNQTSMYLCASSLAGGSETQYFGPGTRLLVL.